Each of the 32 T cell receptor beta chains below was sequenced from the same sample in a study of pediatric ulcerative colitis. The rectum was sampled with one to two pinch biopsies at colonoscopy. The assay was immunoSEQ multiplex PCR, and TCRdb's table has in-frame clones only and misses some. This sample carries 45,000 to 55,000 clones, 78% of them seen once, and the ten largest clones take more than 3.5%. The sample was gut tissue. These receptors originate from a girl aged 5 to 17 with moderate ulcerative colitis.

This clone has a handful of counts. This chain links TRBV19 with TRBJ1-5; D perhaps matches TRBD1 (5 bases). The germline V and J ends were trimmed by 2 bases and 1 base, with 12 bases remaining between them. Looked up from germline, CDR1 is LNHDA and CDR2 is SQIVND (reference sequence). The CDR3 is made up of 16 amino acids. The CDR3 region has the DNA TGTGCCAGTAGTATATTGGGGGGGATGAGCAATCAGCCCCAGCATTTT. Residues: CASSILGGMSNQPQHF.

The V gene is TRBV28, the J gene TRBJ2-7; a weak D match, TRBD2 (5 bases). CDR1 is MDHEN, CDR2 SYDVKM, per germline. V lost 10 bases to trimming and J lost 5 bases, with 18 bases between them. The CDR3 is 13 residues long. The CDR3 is CAIEGLSTDEQYF. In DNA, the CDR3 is TGTGCCATCGAGGGTCTTAGTACGGACGAGCAGTACTTC.

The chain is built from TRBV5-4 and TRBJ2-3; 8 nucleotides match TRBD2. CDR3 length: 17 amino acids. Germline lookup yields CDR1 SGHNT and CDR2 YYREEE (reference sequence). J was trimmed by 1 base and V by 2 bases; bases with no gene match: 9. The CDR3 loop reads CASSFISSRGGTDTQYF. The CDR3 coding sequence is TGTGCCAGCAGCTTCATTAGTTCGCGGGGGGGCACAGATACGCAGTATTTT.

CDR3 DNA: TGTGCCAGCAGCTTGGTAGGAGGGTCAAGAACTGAAGCTTTCTTT. It codes for CASSLVGGSRTEAFF. This chain joins TRBV13 and TRBJ1-1; no definite D call. The germline V gene encodes CDR1 PRHDT and CDR2 FYEKMQ (reference sequence). The CDR3 has 15 residues. V shed 3 bases and J shed 5 bases, with 16 bases lying between them.

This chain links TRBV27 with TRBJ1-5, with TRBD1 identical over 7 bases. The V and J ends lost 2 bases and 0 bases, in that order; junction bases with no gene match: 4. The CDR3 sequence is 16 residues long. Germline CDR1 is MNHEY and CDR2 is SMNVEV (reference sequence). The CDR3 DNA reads TGTGCCAGCAGTTTAAGGACAGGCTATAGCAATCAGCCCCAGCATTTT. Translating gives CASSLRTGYSNQPQHF.

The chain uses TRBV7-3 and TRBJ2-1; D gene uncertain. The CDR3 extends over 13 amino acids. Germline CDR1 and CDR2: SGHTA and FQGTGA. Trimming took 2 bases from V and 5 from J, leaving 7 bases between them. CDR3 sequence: CASSLYRNNEQFF. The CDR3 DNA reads TGTGCCAGCAGCTTATACCGAAACAATGAGCAGTTCTTC.

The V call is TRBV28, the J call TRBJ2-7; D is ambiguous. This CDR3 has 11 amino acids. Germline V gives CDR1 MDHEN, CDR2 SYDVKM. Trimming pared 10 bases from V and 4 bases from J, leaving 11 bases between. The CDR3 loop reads CATTARYEQYF. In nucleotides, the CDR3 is TGTGCCACCACGGCGAGATACGAGCAGTACTTC.

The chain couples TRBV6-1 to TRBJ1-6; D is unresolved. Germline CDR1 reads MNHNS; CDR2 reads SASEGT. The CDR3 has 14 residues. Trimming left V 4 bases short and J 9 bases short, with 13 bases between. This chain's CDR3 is CASSVHGNGSPLHF. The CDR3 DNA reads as TGTGCCAGCAGTGTCCACGGGAACGGTTCACCCCTCCACTTT.

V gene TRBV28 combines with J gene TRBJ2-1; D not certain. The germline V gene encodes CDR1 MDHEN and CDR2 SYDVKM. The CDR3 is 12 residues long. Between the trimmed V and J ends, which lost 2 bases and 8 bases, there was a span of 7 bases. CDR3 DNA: TGTGCCAGCAGTTTAAATTCCTATGAGCAGTTCTTC. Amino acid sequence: CASSLNSYEQFF.

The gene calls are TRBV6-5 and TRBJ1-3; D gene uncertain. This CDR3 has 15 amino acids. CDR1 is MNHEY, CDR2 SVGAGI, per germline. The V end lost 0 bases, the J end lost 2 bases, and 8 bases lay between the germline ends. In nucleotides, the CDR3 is TGTGCCAGCAGTTACTCGGAGCAGGCTGGAAACACCATATATTTT. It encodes CASSYSEQAGNTIYF.

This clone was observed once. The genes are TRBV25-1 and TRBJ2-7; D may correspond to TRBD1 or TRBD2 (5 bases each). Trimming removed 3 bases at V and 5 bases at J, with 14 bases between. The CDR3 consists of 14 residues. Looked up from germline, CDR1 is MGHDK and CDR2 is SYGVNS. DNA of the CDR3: TGTGCCAGCAGTGACGGTTGGGGGTTCGACGAGCAGTACTTC. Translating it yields CASSDGWGFDEQYF.

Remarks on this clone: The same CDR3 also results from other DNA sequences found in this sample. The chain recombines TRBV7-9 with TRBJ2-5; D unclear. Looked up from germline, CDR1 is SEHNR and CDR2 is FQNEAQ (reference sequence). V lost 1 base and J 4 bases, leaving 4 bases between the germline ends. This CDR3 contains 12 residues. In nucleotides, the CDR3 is TGTGCCAGCAGCTTAGGGGTAGAGACCCAGTACTTC. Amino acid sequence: CASSLGVETQYF.

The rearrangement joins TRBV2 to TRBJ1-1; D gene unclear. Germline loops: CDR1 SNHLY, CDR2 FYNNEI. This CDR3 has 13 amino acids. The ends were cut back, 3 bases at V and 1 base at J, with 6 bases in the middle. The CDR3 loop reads CASSEEGNTEAFF. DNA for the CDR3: TGTGCCAGCAGTGAGGAGGGGAACACTGAAGCTTTCTTT.

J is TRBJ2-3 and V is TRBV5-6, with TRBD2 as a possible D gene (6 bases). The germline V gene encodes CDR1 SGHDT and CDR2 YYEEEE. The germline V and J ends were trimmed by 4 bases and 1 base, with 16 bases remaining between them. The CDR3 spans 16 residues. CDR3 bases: TGTGCCAGCAGCCGGTTGAGGAGGGTTGGCACAGATACGCAGTATTTT. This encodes CASSRLRRVGTDTQYF.

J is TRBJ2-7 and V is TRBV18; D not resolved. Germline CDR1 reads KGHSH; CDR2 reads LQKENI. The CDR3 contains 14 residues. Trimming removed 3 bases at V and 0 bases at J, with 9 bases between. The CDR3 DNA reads TGTGCCAGCTCACCCAACAGCCACTCCTACGAGCAGTACTTC. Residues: CASSPNSHSYEQYF.

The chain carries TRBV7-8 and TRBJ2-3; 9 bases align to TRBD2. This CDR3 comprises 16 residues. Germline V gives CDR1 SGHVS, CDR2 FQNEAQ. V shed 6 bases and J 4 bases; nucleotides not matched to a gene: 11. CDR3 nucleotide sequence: TGTGCCAGCAGTCCGGGGGTAGCGGGGGTACCAGATACGCAGTATTTT. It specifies CASSPGVAGVPDTQYF. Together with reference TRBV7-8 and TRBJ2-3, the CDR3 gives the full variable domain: GAGVSQSPRYKVAKRGQDVALRCDPISGHVSLFWYQQALGQGPEFLTYFQNEAQLDKSGLPSDRFFAERPEGSVSTLKIQRTQQEDSAVYLCASSPGVAGVPDTQYFGPGTRLTVL.

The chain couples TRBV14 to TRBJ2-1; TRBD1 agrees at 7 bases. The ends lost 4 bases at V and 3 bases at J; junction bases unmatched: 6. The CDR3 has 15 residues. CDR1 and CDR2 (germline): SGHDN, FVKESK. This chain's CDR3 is CASSPPGTVYNEQFF. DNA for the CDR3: TGTGCCAGCAGCCCTCCCGGGACAGTCTACAATGAGCAGTTCTTC.

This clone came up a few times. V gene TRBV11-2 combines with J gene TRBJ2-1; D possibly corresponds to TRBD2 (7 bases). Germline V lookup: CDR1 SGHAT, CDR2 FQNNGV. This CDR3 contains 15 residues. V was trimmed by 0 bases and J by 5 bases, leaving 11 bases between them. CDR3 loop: CASSLDGGGHNEQFF. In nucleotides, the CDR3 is TGTGCCAGCAGCTTAGATGGCGGGGGCCACAATGAGCAGTTCTTC. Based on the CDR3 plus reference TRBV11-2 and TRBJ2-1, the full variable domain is EAGVAQSPRYKIIEKRQSVAFWCNPISGHATLYWYQQILGQGPKLLIQFQNNGVVDDSQLPKDRFSAERLKGVDSTLKIQPAKLEDSAVYLCASSLDGGGHNEQFFGPGTRLTVL.

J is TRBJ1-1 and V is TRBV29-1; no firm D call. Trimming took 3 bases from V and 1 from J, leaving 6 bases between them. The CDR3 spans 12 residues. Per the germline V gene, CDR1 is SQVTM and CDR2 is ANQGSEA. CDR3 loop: CSVDRQNTEAFF. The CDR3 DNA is TGCAGCGTTGACCGTCAGAACACTGAAGCTTTCTTT.

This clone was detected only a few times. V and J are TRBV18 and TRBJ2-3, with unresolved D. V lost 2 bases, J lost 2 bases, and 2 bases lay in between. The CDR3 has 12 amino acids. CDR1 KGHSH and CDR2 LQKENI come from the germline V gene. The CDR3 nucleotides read TGTGCCAGCTCACCAACCACAGATACGCAGTATTTT. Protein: CASSPTTDTQYF.

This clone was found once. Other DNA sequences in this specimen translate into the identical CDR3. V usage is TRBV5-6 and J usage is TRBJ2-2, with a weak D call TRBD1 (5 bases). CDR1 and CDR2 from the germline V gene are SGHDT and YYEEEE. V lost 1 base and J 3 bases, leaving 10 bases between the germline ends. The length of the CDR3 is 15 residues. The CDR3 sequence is CASSLSGRDTGELFF. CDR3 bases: TGTGCCAGCAGCTTGTCAGGCAGGGACACCGGGGAGCTGTTTTTT.

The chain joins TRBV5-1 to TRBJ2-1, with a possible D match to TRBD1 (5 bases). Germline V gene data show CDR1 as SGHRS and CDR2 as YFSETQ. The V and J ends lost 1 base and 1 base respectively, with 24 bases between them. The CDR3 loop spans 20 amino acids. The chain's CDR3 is CASSLFLMGLRGRSYNEQFF. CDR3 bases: TGCGCCAGCAGCTTGTTCTTAATGGGGTTAAGGGGAAGGTCCTACAATGAGCAGTTCTTC.

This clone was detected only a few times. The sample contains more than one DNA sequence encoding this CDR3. CDR3 in DNA: TGTGCCAGCAGTTTACAGGGTAACTATGGCTACACCTTC. This sequence encodes CASSLQGNYGYTF. The chain recombines TRBV27 with TRBJ1-2; tentative D call: TRBD1 (5 bases). The CDR3 extends over 13 amino acids. Germline CDR1 MNHEY, CDR2 SMNVEV (reference sequence). V was shortened by 2 bases and J by 1 base, with 5 bases between the two germline ends.

The CDR3 DNA reads as TGTGCCAGCAGTGAGGTGCGGGAGTGGCTTACAGATACGCAGTATTTT. This codes for CASSEVREWLTDTQYF. This chain joins TRBV6-1 and TRBJ2-3, with TRBD2 matching 7 bases. The CDR3 extends over 16 amino acids. From germline, CDR1 is MNHNS and CDR2 SASEGT. V lost 3 bases, J lost 3 bases, and 9 bases stayed unmatched.

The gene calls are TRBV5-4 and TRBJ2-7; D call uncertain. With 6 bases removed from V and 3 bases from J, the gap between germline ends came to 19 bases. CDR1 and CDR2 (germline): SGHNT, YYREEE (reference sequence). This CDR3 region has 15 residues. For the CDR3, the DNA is TGTGCCAGCACGGGCGGACCCACTTTGGGCTACGAGCAGTACTTC. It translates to CASTGGPTLGYEQYF.

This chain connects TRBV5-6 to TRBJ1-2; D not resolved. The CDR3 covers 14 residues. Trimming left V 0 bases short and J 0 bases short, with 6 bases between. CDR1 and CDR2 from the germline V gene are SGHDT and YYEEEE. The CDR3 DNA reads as TGTGCCAGCAGCTTGGAAGGCACTAACTATGGCTACACCTTC. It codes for CASSLEGTNYGYTF.

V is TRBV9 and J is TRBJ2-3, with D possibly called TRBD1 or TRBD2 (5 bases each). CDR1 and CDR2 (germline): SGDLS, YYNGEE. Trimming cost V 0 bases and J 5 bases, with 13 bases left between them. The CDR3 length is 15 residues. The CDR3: CASSVEGARGDTQYF. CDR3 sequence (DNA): TGTGCCAGCAGCGTAGAAGGGGCACGGGGAGATACGCAGTATTTT. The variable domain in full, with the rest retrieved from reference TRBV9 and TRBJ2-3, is DSGVTQTPKHLITATGQRVTLRCSPRSGDLSVYWYQQSLDQGLQFLIQYYNGEERAKGNILERFSAQQFPDLHSELNLSSLELGDSALYFCASSVEGARGDTQYFGPGTRLTVL.

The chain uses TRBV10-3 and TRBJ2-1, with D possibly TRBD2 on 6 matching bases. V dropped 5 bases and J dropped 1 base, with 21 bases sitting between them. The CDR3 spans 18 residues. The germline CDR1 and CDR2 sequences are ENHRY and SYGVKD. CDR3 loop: CAISHHEGLARSYNEQFF. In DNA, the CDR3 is TGTGCCATCAGTCATCACGAGGGCCTAGCGAGATCCTACAATGAGCAGTTCTTC.

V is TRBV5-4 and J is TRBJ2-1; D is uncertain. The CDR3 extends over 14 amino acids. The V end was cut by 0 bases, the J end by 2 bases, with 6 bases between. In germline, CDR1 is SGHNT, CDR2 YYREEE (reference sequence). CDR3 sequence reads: CASSLVGTYNEQFF. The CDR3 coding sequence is TGTGCCAGCAGCTTGGTGGGCACCTACAATGAGCAGTTCTTC. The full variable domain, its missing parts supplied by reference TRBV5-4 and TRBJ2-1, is ETGVTQSPTHLIKTRGQQVTLRCSSQSGHNTVSWYQQALGQGPQFIFQYYREEENGRGNFPPRFSGLQFPNYSSELNVNALELDDSALYLCASSLVGTYNEQFFGPGTRLTVL.

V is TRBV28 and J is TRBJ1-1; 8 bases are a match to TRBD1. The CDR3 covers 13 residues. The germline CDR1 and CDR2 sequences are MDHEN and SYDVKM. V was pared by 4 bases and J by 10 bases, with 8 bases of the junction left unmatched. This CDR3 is CASSSRQGIAAFF. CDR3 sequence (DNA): TGTGCCAGCAGTTCTCGACAGGGGATTGCAGCTTTCTTT. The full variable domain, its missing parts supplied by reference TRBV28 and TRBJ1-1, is DVKVTQSSRYLVKRTGEKVFLECVQDMDHENMFWYRQDPGLGLRLIYFSYDVKMKEKGDIPEGYSVSREKKERFSLILESASTNQTSMYLCASSSRQGIAAFFGQGTRLTVV.

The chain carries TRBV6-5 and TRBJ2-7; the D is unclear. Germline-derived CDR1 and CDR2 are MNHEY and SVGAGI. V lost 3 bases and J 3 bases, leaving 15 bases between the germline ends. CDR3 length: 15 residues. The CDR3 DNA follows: TGTGCCAGCAGTTATAATCCCCTCAAGGGCTACGAGCAGTACTTC. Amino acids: CASSYNPLKGYEQYF.

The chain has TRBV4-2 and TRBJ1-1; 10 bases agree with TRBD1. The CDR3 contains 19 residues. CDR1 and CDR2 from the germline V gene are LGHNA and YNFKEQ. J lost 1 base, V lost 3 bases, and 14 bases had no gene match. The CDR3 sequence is CASSQAGTGAITTNTEAFF. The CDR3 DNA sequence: TGTGCCAGCAGCCAGGCCGGGACAGGGGCCATCACTACGAACACTGAAGCTTTCTTT.